Listed below are T cell receptor beta chains from one sample, sequenced in a study of shared T cell receptors in the human thymus. Profiled with immunoSEQ multiplex PCR; TCRdb holds only in-frame clones, not every one. The table has about 710,000 clones, more than 70% seen once. This sample also appeared in a second study, on human thymus T cells.

The sample comprised thymocytes. These TCRs come from a boy under two years old with a congenital heart defect. Both conserved end residues are part of each CDR3. The D gene is left open where the match is weak. Expanded clones are given a class, and other clones once, few, many or no size at all.

d_gene,abundance,j_gene,v_gene,CDR3nt,CDR3aa
-,-,TRBJ2-5,TRBV5-1,TGCGCCAGCAGCTACAGGAAAGAGACCCAGTACTTC,CASSYRKETQYF
-,once,TRBJ1-3,TRBV29-1,TGCAGCGTTGAAGAACGACTCAGTACAATGACTGGAAACACCATATATTTT,CSVEERLSTMTGNTIYF
-,-,TRBJ2-2,TRBV30,TGTGCCTGGAGTGTAGAGGGTCAGAAGCAGAAACTCACCGGGGAGCTGTTTTTT,CAWSVEGQKQKLTGELFF
TRBD2,once,TRBJ2-3,TRBV28,TGTGCCAGCAGTTTAGGCCTAGCGGGGGGGCATGCAGATACGCAGTATTTT,CASSLGLAGGHADTQYF
TRBD2,-,TRBJ2-3,TRBV14,TGTGCCAGCAGCCCGTTTAGCGGGAGGACAGATACGCAGTATTTT,CASSPFSGRTDTQYF
-,-,TRBJ2-4,TRBV12-5,TGTGCTAGTGGTTTGGCCTCTCCTCCCGACAGACCCAAAAACATTCAGTACTTC,CASGLASPPDRPKNIQYF
TRBD1,-,TRBJ1-1,TRBV19,TGTGCCAGCTCTACCGACAGGGTTAGTTTTAGCACTGAAGCTTTCTTT,CASSTDRVSFSTEAFF
TRBD2,-,TRBJ2-5,TRBV5-6,TGTGCCAGCAGCCCCGCCCCTAGCGGGGGGGCACAAGAGACCCAGTACTTC,CASSPAPSGGAQETQYF
-,-,TRBJ2-7,TRBV10-3,TGTGCCATCAGATCCCTGGACAATCCCTACGAGCAGTACTTC,CAIRSLDNPYEQYF
-,once,TRBJ2-1,TRBV27,TGTGCCAGCAGTTTACGGGGGAGGAATGAGCAGTTCTTC,CASSLRGRNEQFF
-,-,TRBJ1-1,TRBV29-1,TGCAGCGTTGTGGTCAGGGCGGGAACTGAAGCTTTCTTT,CSVVVRAGTEAFF
TRBD1,-,TRBJ2-3,TRBV29-1,TGCAGCGTTGTAGGGACAGGGAGGACGGATACGCAGTATTTT,CSVVGTGRTDTQYF
-,-,TRBJ1-6,TRBV5-4,TGTGCCAGCAGCTTGTCTCATGCTAGCTCCTATAATTCACCCCTCCACTTT,CASSLSHASSYNSPLHF
TRBD1,-,TRBJ2-3,TRBV5-1,TGCGCCAGCAGCTTAGGACAGGGGGCGCCGAATACGCAGTATTTT,CASSLGQGAPNTQYF
TRBD1,-,TRBJ1-1,TRBV4-1,TGCGCCAGCAGCCAAGATCTACGACAGGGCCCTCCAATGAACACTGAAGCTTTCTTT,CASSQDLRQGPPMNTEAFF
TRBD1,-,TRBJ2-5,TRBV23-1,TGCGCCAGCCAGGGGGAAGAGACCCAGTACTTC,CASQGEETQYF
TRBD1,-,TRBJ2-7,TRBV7-9,TGTGCCAGCAGCCGGGACAGGGGGGGGGAGCAGTACTTC,CASSRDRGGEQYF
-,-,TRBJ1-6,TRBV7-9,TGTGCCAGCAGCTTTACAGGGAGCTCCTATAATTCACCCCTCCACTTT,CASSFTGSSYNSPLHF
-,-,TRBJ2-1,TRBV11-2,TGTGCCAGCACCCAGTTAGGGAGCTCCTACAATGAGCAGTTCTTC,CASTQLGSSYNEQFF
-,-,TRBJ1-6,TRBV28,TGTGCCAGCAGTTTCTACTTAAAATCTCATTCACCCCTCCACTTT,CASSFYLKSHSPLHF
TRBD1,-,TRBJ1-5,TRBV7-8,TGTGCCAGCAGCCCGCGGGACAGGGAAAAGGGCAATCAGCCCCAGCATTTT,CASSPRDREKGNQPQHF
-,-,TRBJ2-1,TRBV7-6,TGTGCCAGCAGCTTAACGAGACAGAGTTTTACCTACAATGAGCAGTTCTTC,CASSLTRQSFTYNEQFF
TRBD2,-,TRBJ2-7,TRBV10-3,TGTGCCATCAGTGCCCTCCAGCGGGAGGGCCTGGCTTCTTCCTACGAGCAGTACTTC,CAISALQREGLASSYEQYF
TRBD1,-,TRBJ2-5,TRBV27,TGTGCCAGCAAGGGACAGGAAGAGACCCAGTACTTC,CASKGQEETQYF
-,-,TRBJ1-2,TRBV30,TGTGCCTGGAGTACCGACACCTACTATGGCTACACCTTC,CAWSTDTYYGYTF
TRBD1,-,TRBJ2-7,TRBV6-5,TGTGCCAGCAGTTACGGGCAGGGGGCGTACGAGCAGTACTTC,CASSYGQGAYEQYF
TRBD1,-,TRBJ2-5,TRBV12-5,TGTGCTAGTGCCCTTAACTACCGGGGACAGGACTCGTTAGAGACCCAGTACTTC,CASALNYRGQDSLETQYF
-,few,TRBJ1-4,TRBV11-2,TGTGCCAGCAGCCCGCCCCACCTCACGGGTTACGGTGAAAAACTGTTTTTT,CASSPPHLTGYGEKLFF
-,once,TRBJ2-3,TRBV5-1,TGCGCCAGCAGCTTGGGGGCCGGTTTAGGCACAGATACGCAGTATTTT,CASSLGAGLGTDTQYF
-,-,TRBJ1-4,TRBV6-6,TGTGCCAGCAGTTACGGGCAGATTAGGGAGGAAAAACTGTTTTTT,CASSYGQIREEKLFF
TRBD1,-,TRBJ1-1,TRBV5-4,TGTGCCAGCAGCTCGGTCGGGGACAGGGGTGGTAACACTGAAGCTTTCTTT,CASSSVGDRGGNTEAFF
-,few,TRBJ1-5,TRBV4-3,TGCGCCAGCAGCCAAGAAGCGGGTAATCAGCCCCAGCATTTT,CASSQEAGNQPQHF
TRBD1,-,TRBJ1-2,TRBV9,TGTGCCAGCAGCGTCGGGACAGGTTCTTATGGCTACACCTTC,CASSVGTGSYGYTF
TRBD2,-,TRBJ2-2,TRBV5-1,TGCGCCAGCAGCCACAGCGGGGTCAGGGAGCTGTTTTTT,CASSHSGVRELFF
-,few,TRBJ1-1,TRBV15,TGTGCCACCAGCAGAGAACAGGGTTGGGGCACTGAAGCTTTCTTT,CATSREQGWGTEAFF